What follows are 6 T cell receptor beta chains derived from one specimen sequenced in a study of T cells in Graves' hyperthyroidism and ophthalmopathy. RNA transcripts served as the template for amplifying TCR beta CDR3 regions. When the TCR CDR3 underwent first-round RT-PCR, the HTBI primer set was used. TCRdb reprocessed the multiplex PCR reads with MiXCR, giving one entry per CDR3 protein. The sample lists approximately 610,000 distinct CDR3 sequences; roughly 14% were seen once. Source material: blood. These receptors came from a woman aged 40 to 50 with Graves' ophthalmopathy.

This clonotype came up many times. The chain uses TRBV27 and TRBJ2-7; TRBD2 matches at 8 bases. Trimming took 5 bases from V and 7 from J; bases not matched to a gene: 7. CDR3 length equals 13 residues. The germline CDR1 and CDR2 sequences are MNHEY and SMNVEV (reference sequence). The CDR3 DNA follows: TGTGCCAGCAGTGGACTAGCTTCGGTTGAGCAGTACTTC. Protein product: CASSGLASVEQYF.

At least ten counts were recorded for this clonotype. The chain joins TRBV12-3 or TRBV12-4 to TRBJ2-2, with D tentatively TRBD2 (6 bases). V dropped 8 bases and J dropped 0 bases, with 16 bases sitting between them. The CDR3 runs to 16 residues. The CDR3 DNA reads as TGTGCCAGCGGGACTCGGACATCTCCGAACACCGGGGAGCTGTTTTTT. Amino acids: CASGTRTSPNTGELFF.

The chain uses TRBV29-1 and TRBJ1-2; D gene ambiguous. CDR3 length: 11 residues. Trimming stripped 5 bases from V and 4 bases from J, with 8 bases between. Germline assignment: CDR1 SQVTM and CDR2 ANQGSEA. The CDR3 region is CSVLTLYGYTF. The CDR3 bases are TGCAGCGTTCTGACCCTCTATGGCTACACCTTC.

In its sample, this clonotype was seen a few times. V usage is TRBV7-2 and J usage is TRBJ2-5, with D perhaps being TRBD1 or TRBD2 (5 bases each). The CDR3 length is 16 residues. Germline assignment: CDR1 SGHTA and CDR2 FQGNSA. Trimming stripped 1 base from V and 5 bases from J, with 17 bases between. This chain's CDR3 is CASSLGWGSVGETQYF. The CDR3 DNA reads TGTGCCAGCAGCTTAGGGTGGGGGAGCGTCGGGGAGACCCAGTACTTC. Variable domain in full (rest from reference TRBV7-2 and TRBJ2-5): GAGVSQSPSNKVTEKGKDVELRCDPISGHTALYWYRQSLGQGLEFLIYFQGNSAPDKSGLPSDRFSAERTGGSVSTLTIQRTQQEDSAVYLCASSLGWGSVGETQYFGPGTRLLVL.

The chain has TRBV6-4 and TRBJ1-5; D is perhaps TRBD1 (5 bases). With 7 bases removed from V and 7 bases from J, the gap between germline ends came to 17 bases. Germline V lookup: CDR1 MRHNA, CDR2 SNTAGT. The CDR3 extends over 14 amino acids. CDR3 region: CASIQDQGGQPQHF. CDR3 DNA sequence: TGTGCCAGCATTCAGGACCAGGGTGGACAGCCCCAGCATTTT.

The chain recombines TRBV29-1 with TRBJ2-7; possible D gene TRBD2, 5 bases. CDR1 and CDR2 from the germline V gene are SQVTM and ANQGSEA. The CDR3 is 13 residues long. V gave up 6 bases and J gave up 0 bases, with 12 bases separating them. For the CDR3, the DNA is TGCAGCGTCCTCAGCGGCAGCTCCTACGAGCAGTACTTC. It is translated as CSVLSGSSYEQYF.